A selection of T cell receptor beta chains follows, all from one sample in a study of T-cell memory formation after mild COVID-19. TCRdb recomputed calls from the 5' RACE reads with MiXCR, one row per CDR3 protein. The sample carries fewer than 700,000 distinct CDR3 sequences, about 20% recorded once. Sequenced sample: PBMCs or a T cell subset sorted from them (not recorded which). These receptors all come from an adult woman who had mild COVID-19 (a few samples of this study predate the infection). Cell type and time point are not known. Both conserved end residues are part of each CDR3. The D gene is left open where the match is weak. Size is omitted from some rows. Given values are once, few, many or a class for expanded clones.

D gene,clone size,J gene,V gene,CDR3 DNA,CDR3 protein
.,few,TRBJ1-1,TRBV4-1,TGCGCCAGCAGCCAAGACTATTCAGGGAGGGCTGAAGCTTTCTTT,CASSQDYSGRAEAFF
TRBD2,few,TRBJ2-7,TRBV27,TGTGCCAGCCTAAGGCGGGGGGCGCAAACAAACGAGCAGTACTTC,CASLRRGAQTNEQYF
TRBD1,few,TRBJ1-5,TRBV20-1,TGCAGTGCTAGAGATCCGGCCAGGGGGCAGGGTCAGCCCCAGCATTTT,CSARDPARGQGQPQHF
TRBD1,.,TRBJ1-1,TRBV12-3/TRBV12-4,TGTGCCAGCAGCTCTTGGACAGGGTATAAGAACACTGAAGCTTTCTTT,CASSSWTGYKNTEAFF
.,.,TRBJ2-1,TRBV4-3,TGCGCCAGCAGCCAAATAGGGTCCCTGCACAATGAGCAGTTCTTC,CASSQIGSLHNEQFF
.,few,TRBJ2-3,TRBV7-3,TGTGCCAGCAGCTTAAATGGGTGGGACACAGATACGCAGTATTTT,CASSLNGWDTDTQYF
TRBD1,once,TRBJ2-3,TRBV9,TGTGCCAGCAGCGTTGTAGGGGGCGTCCGCACAGATACGCAGTATTTT,CASSVVGGVRTDTQYF
.,.,TRBJ2-1,TRBV30,TGTGCCTGGAGTTTGATAGCATCTGAGCAGTTCTTC,CAWSLIASEQFF
.,.,TRBJ2-3,TRBV28,TGTGCCAGCAGTTCCGGGCAGGATCTCACAGATACGCAGTATTTT,CASSSGQDLTDTQYF
.,.,TRBJ2-7,TRBV7-9,TGTGCCAGCAGCTTATTTCAGGATTCGCAGTACTTC,CASSLFQDSQYF
TRBD1,few,TRBJ2-5,TRBV18,TGTGCCAGCTCACGATCACAGGGGATCCAAGAGACCCAGTACTTC,CASSRSQGIQETQYF
.,few,TRBJ2-7,TRBV20-1,TGCAGTGCTATGGAGGGAAGCGCCGAGCAGTACTTC,CSAMEGSAEQYF
.,few,TRBJ1-2,TRBV5-5,TGTGCCAGCAGCTTATCCCCAGCAGGGACCTATGGCTACACCTTC,CASSLSPAGTYGYTF
.,few,TRBJ2-1,TRBV7-2,TGTGCCAGCAGGAAGGACGGCTCCAATGAGCAGTTCTTC,CASRKDGSNEQFF
.,.,TRBJ1-1,TRBV3-1,TGTGCCAGCAGCCGCCGGGACATCAACCCTGAAGCTTTCTTT,CASSRRDINPEAFF
TRBD1,few,TRBJ2-3,TRBV5-1,TGCGCCAGCAGCCCAAACGCCCTAAGGACAGGGTGGATTTCGGATACGCAGTATTTT,CASSPNALRTGWISDTQYF
.,few,TRBJ2-4,TRBV5-6,TGTGCCAGCAGCTTGGTCGGAGTCGGAAACATTCAGTACTTC,CASSLVGVGNIQYF
.,.,TRBJ1-1,TRBV28,TGTGCCAGCAGTTTAGCAGGGACTTTCTTT,CASSLAGTFF
.,.,TRBJ2-3,TRBV21-1,TGTGCCAGCAGCAAAGGGAGGTATTTCTGGCGGAAGGACACAGATACGCAGTATTTT,CASSKGRYFWRKDTDTQYF
.,few,TRBJ2-5,TRBV14,TGTGCCAGCAGCCAAGAAAAAGACGTGGCAGACCAATACCAAGAGACCCAGTACTTC,CASSQEKDVADQYQETQYF
.,.,TRBJ2-7,TRBV12-3/TRBV12-4,TGTGCCAGCAGACAATCCCGAAGGGGGGGAGAGCAGTACTTC,CASRQSRRGGEQYF
.,.,TRBJ1-6,TRBV7-9,TGTGCCAGCAGCTCTCGGGACATAAGAAATTCACCCCTCCACTTT,CASSSRDIRNSPLHF
.,.,TRBJ2-1,TRBV7-7,TGTGCTAGCAGCTTAGTGAGGCGAGGAGCTATTGGGGAGTTCTTC,CASSLVRRGAIGEFF
TRBD2,.,TRBJ2-3,TRBV6-2/TRBV6-3,TGTGCCAGCAGTTACTTCCTAGGGACTAGCGGGAGGGTCTCAGATACGCAGTATTTT,CASSYFLGTSGRVSDTQYF
.,few,TRBJ1-1,TRBV5-6,TGTGCCAGCAGCTTCGGTTGGGAAAAATGGGGCACTGAAGCTTTCTTT,CASSFGWEKWGTEAFF
.,.,TRBJ2-7,TRBV20-1,TGCAGTGCGACTCCATCGGGGTACGAGCAGTACTTC,CSATPSGYEQYF
.,.,TRBJ2-5,TRBV7-2,TGTGCCAGCAGCTTCGGGGGTAAAGAGACCCAGTACTTC,CASSFGGKETQYF
.,few,TRBJ2-3,TRBV3-1,TGTGCCAGCAGCCAACAGACAGGAACAGATACGCAGTATTTT,CASSQQTGTDTQYF
TRBD1,.,TRBJ1-2,TRBV6-5,TGTGCCAGCAGTTACGGGACAGGGGCGATCTATGGCTACACCTTC,CASSYGTGAIYGYTF
TRBD2,few,TRBJ2-1,TRBV7-2,TGTGCCAGCAGCTTACGTCACGGGACTAGCGGACCCAATGAGCAGTTCTTC,CASSLRHGTSGPNEQFF
.,.,TRBJ1-3,TRBV20-1,TGCAGTGCTAGGTTGGGGGCTGGAAACACCATATATTTT,CSARLGAGNTIYF
.,.,TRBJ1-5,TRBV6-6,TGTGCCAGCAGTAGGCTGTCCGGGCAGCCCCAGCATTTT,CASSRLSGQPQHF
TRBD1,few,TRBJ2-1,TRBV29-1,TGCAGCGTTGAACTGGGACAGGGCTGGGGAAGGTTCTTC,CSVELGQGWGRFF
.,.,TRBJ2-1,TRBV24-1,TGTGCCACCAGTGGGTCGGGTGAGCAGTTCTTC,CATSGSGEQFF
.,.,TRBJ2-5,TRBV15,TGTGCCACCAGCATCGGGCGGCGGAACGGAGAGACCCAGTACTTC,CATSIGRRNGETQYF
.,.,TRBJ2-5,TRBV27,TGTGCCAGCACTCCGCGAGGTGGATGGCAAGAGACCCAGTACTTC,CASTPRGGWQETQYF
TRBD2,.,TRBJ2-1,TRBV28,TGTGCCAGCAGTTTTCCGGAGGGATCGGGAGGAGCGTACAATGAGCAGTTCTTC,CASSFPEGSGGAYNEQFF
TRBD1,few,TRBJ2-2,TRBV20-1,TGCAGTGCCCTATACGGGACAGTGAACACCGGGGAGCTGTTTTTT,CSALYGTVNTGELFF
TRBD1,.,TRBJ2-7,TRBV7-7,TGTGCTAGCAGCTTAGAAGTGGGACAGTCCTACGAGCAGTACTTC,CASSLEVGQSYEQYF
.,.,TRBJ2-2,TRBV2,TGTGCCAGCAGTGATCACCCAAGCGGGCGTATGACCGGGGAGCTGTTTTTT,CASSDHPSGRMTGELFF
TRBD1,few,TRBJ1-1,TRBV5-6,TGTGCCAGCAGCTCCGGGACAGGGGTTTTACGGACTGAAGCTTTCTTT,CASSSGTGVLRTEAFF
.,.,TRBJ2-7,TRBV18,TGTGCCAGCTCTGCACGAAATTACGAGCAGTACTTC,CASSARNYEQYF